The rows below give T cell receptor beta chains drawn from one sample of a study of T cell responses to AZD1222 COVID-19 vaccine. Data came from immunoSEQ multiplex PCR; TCRdb stores just in-frame clones and leaves some out. The sample carries 97,000 or so clones, 85% to 90% recorded once. The starting material was peripheral blood, obtained on day 0 of AZD1222 vaccination. These receptors were collected from an adult in good health. Each CDR3 is given with its conserved first and last residue. Each record gives: J gene, V gene, CDR3 protein.

TRBJ1-2	TRBV4-3	CASSQDPGFYGYTF
TRBJ1-2	TRBV7-9	CASSLAYREGYTF
TRBJ1-1	TRBV28	CASSLGGQGGGTEAFF
TRBJ2-7	TRBV7-8	CASKPAGRAGGHEQYF
TRBJ2-3	TRBV10-3	CAIRTPQRGPGDTQYF
TRBJ2-7	TRBV7-6	CASSPLAWGTSYEQYF
TRBJ1-1	TRBV30	CAWSGTLSAFF
TRBJ1-6	TRBV20-1	CSAFAGGSLHF
TRBJ1-4	TRBV7-2	CASSLSTGGNEKLFF
TRBJ1-3	TRBV4-1	CASSQELGLTNTIYF
TRBJ1-5	TRBV27	CASSFTGLSNQPQHF
TRBJ2-1	TRBV27	CASSLLGDEQFF
TRBJ2-7	TRBV3-1/TRBV3-2	CASSQVGDRASYEQYF
TRBJ1-2	TRBV7-2	CASSFSQGGYGYTF
TRBJ2-1	TRBV9	CASSVRTGGESEQFF
TRBJ1-2	TRBV5-1	CASSLGTGVFNYGYTF
TRBJ1-1	TRBV7-2	CASSFTLNTEAFF
TRBJ2-7	TRBV7-2	CASSFTGTVYEQYF
TRBJ1-6	TRBV5-1	CASSQTDSYNSPLHF
TRBJ2-7	TRBV6-5	CASRGRLDSYEQYF
TRBJ2-7	TRBV6-2/TRBV6-3	CASSYGGASIYEQYF
TRBJ2-7	TRBV5-1	CASSFRLAGLSSRTYEQYF
TRBJ2-7	TRBV6-5	CASTNPRREQYF
TRBJ1-2	TRBV30	CARHYGGTGGYTF
TRBJ2-1	TRBV7-3	CASSLRGQAQDEQFF
TRBJ2-7	TRBV7-3	CASRFNRGVSYEQYF
TRBJ1-1	TRBV6-1	CASSDQGGRNTEAFF
TRBJ1-4	TRBV5-1	CASSPRPGQSNEKLFF
TRBJ1-5	TRBV28	CAASGDDSLYSNQPQHF
TRBJ1-1	TRBV5-6	CASSPFGGLNTEAFF
TRBJ2-3	TRBV11-2	CASSLGKRRDTDTQYF
TRBJ2-2	TRBV7-2	CASSPQGGPYTGELFF
TRBJ2-1	TRBV5-1	CASSLGDRGRINEQFF
TRBJ1-5	TRBV5-5	CASSLVPGGSANQPQHF
TRBJ2-7	TRBV11-2	CASSSDRVSYEQYF
TRBJ1-4	TRBV30	CAWSLTTGGGEKLFF
TRBJ2-1	TRBV3-1/TRBV3-2	CASSPSRIAAYNEQFF
TRBJ2-3	TRBV29-1	CSFQGGSRSTDTQYF
TRBJ1-1	TRBV30	CAWSSTGEAEAFF
TRBJ2-7	TRBV5-1	CASSFRQGYEQYF
TRBJ1-1	TRBV4-3	CASSYLQNTEAFF
TRBJ1-1	TRBV27	CASSPLTGVTEAFF
TRBJ1-2	TRBV4-3	CASSQLQGSEGYTF
TRBJ2-7	TRBV12-3/TRBV12-4	CASSDRFSYEQYF
TRBJ2-1	TRBV14	CASSHYKGLAGGPGSYNEQFF
TRBJ1-4	TRBV19	CASSFTGVTNEKLFF
TRBJ2-1	TRBV20-1	CSAGGQGRNEQFF
TRBJ2-3	TRBV6-5	CASSYGVTDTQYF
TRBJ2-1	TRBV20-1	CSARRGFF
TRBJ2-7	TRBV13	CASSFRDRAYEQYF
TRBJ2-6	TRBV19	CASSDTGAPLSGANVLTF
TRBJ1-3	TRBV5-1	CASSLGGSGNTIYF
TRBJ2-1	TRBV5-4	CASSPRRWDEQFF
TRBJ2-2	TRBV5-1	CASSLLQTTGELFF
TRBJ1-5	TRBV6-5	CASQTFVGQPQHF
TRBJ1-3	TRBV2	CASSEAGRVSGNTIYF